This TCR beta chain appears in the sequencing data of a study of T cells in tumors after PD-1 blockade. Whole-study context: No patient had prior checkpoint blockade, systemic immunosuppression, or radiotherapy within 4 weeks.

A word on this clone: Its antigen is not known. One junction end disagrees with the germline gene, perhaps due to a read error.

Profiling relied on immunoSEQ multiplex PCR, and the TCRdb table lists in-frame clones only, not all of them. The sample has roughly 60,000 clones, around 80% seen once; the top ten hold 13%. The study, taken as a whole, reports: Approximately 43% of tumor TCR clonotypes were also found in blood.

There are 13 residues in the CDR3. Germline V gives CDR1 SEHNR, CDR2 FQNEAQ (reference sequence). The receptor comes from a human donor with basal cell carcinoma. This chain uses TRBV7-9 with TRBJ2-2; D not resolved. The input for sequencing was PBMCs, taken before anti-PD-1 treatment. For the CDR3, the DNA is TGTGCCAGCAGATTAGTGGTAGCCGGGGAGCTGTTTTTT. Its protein product is CASRLVVAGELFF.